The 29 T cell receptor beta chains reported below all come from one sample, sequenced in a study of tumor-infiltrating lymphocytes in primary liver carcinoma. Without any cell sorting, roughly 18-30 mg of bulk tissue yielded co-extracted RNA and DNA. From approximately 550 ng of total RNA, TCR beta-specific cDNA was reverse-transcribed using a constant-region primer. TCR beta libraries came from three nested multiplex PCR rounds using slightly modified ARM-PCR. Researchers ran the first two PCR rounds for approximately 10 cycles each with TRBV1-TRBV30 forward primers and a C-beta reverse primer. TCRdb ran MiXCR on the multiplex PCR reads and lists one entry per CDR3 protein. The table has about 190,000 distinct CDR3 sequences, 85% seen once; the top ten hold 18%. Sequencing was done on a sample of tumor tissue from primary liver carcinoma. Receptors originate from a middle-aged man with primary liver carcinoma and hepatitis B virus infection.

Comment on this clonotype: Since no conserved phenylalanine or tryptophan closes the CDR3, a read error is the likely cause. The gene calls are TRBV7-9 and TRBJ2-2; 10 bases are shared with TRBD1. In germline, CDR1 is SEHNR, CDR2 FQNEAQ (reference sequence). V shed 5 bases, J shed 6 bases, and the junction held 9 bases outside the gene matches. This CDR3 contains 16 residues. CDR3 sequence (DNA): TGTGCCAGCAGCCCTCCGGGACAGGGGTCTTCCGGGGAGCTGTTTTCT. This translates into CASSPPGQGSSGELFS.

Turning to this clonotype: A much larger clone lies one base from this, so it may be a read error. The rearrangement links TRBV2 to TRBJ1-2; D is uncertain. The CDR3 runs to 13 residues. Germline V gives CDR1 SNHLY, CDR2 FYNNEI. CDR3 DNA: TGTGTCAGCAGCTACCTTACCGAAGGTGGCTACACCTTC. Protein sequence: CVSSYLTEGGYTF.

The rearrangement uses TRBV2 and TRBJ2-6; unclear D gene. This CDR3 region has 15 residues. In germline, CDR1 is SNHLY, CDR2 FYNNEI. Trimming took off 2 bases at V and 3 bases at J, with 8 bases between the two ends. In DNA form, the CDR3 reads TGTGCCAGCAGTGAAACAGCTCTTGGGGCCAACGTCCTGACTTTC. Translating it yields CASSETALGANVLTF.

Points on this clonotype: Compared with germline, one end of the junction differs, possibly owing to a read error. The chain carries TRBV11-3 and TRBJ2-1; no clear D gene. The CDR3 totals 12 residues. Germline lookup yields CDR1 SGHNT and CDR2 YENEEA. The chain's CDR3 is CAISLNANEQSF. In DNA form, the CDR3 reads TGTGCCATCAGCTTAAATGCGAATGAGCAGTCCTTC.

About this clonotype itself: Given a much more abundant clone one base away, this may be a read error. The V call is TRBV5-1, the J call TRBJ2-7, with D unclear. The ends were cut back, 0 bases at V and 3 bases at J, with 16 bases in the middle. The CDR3 length is 16 residues. Looked up from germline, CDR1 is SGHRS and CDR2 is YFSETQ. The CDR3 is CASSLAGARGLYEQYF. CDR3 DNA: TGCGCCAGCAGCTTGGCCGGAGCGAGAGGCCTCTACGAGCAGTACTTC.

This clonotype was counted a few times. No conserved phenylalanine or tryptophan ends this CDR3, so it is likely a read error. The chain is built from TRBV29-1 and TRBJ2-3, with 7 bases lining up with TRBD2. Germline V lookup: CDR1 SQVTM, CDR2 ANQGSEA. J was trimmed by 3 bases and V by 6 bases; bases with no gene match: 9. This CDR3 region has 14 residues. CDR3 region: CSVTLAEVTDTQYI. In DNA, the CDR3 is TGCAGCGTCACTCTAGCGGAAGTAACAGATACGCAGTATATT.

Of note for this clonotype: The junction departs from the called germline gene at one end, perhaps through a read error. The V call is TRBV9, the J call TRBJ2-5; no clear D gene. Germline V gene data show CDR1 as SGDLS and CDR2 as YYNGEE. This CDR3 is built from 13 residues. The CDR3, as DNA: TGTACCAGCAGCGCCGCACCGATAGAGACCCAGTGCTTC. It translates to CTSSAAPIETQCF.

As to this clonotype: Relative to the germline gene, one junction end is altered; a read error may explain this. The chain couples TRBV5-1 to TRBJ2-1; perhaps TRBD2 as D (5 bases). There are 15 residues in the CDR3. CDR1 SGHRS and CDR2 YFSETQ come from the germline V gene. This CDR3 is CAGSGIAASYSEQFF. CDR3 in DNA: TGCGCCGGCAGCGGTATTGCTGCCTCCTACAGTGAGCAGTTCTTC.

Notes on this clonotype: Given the absence of the conserved phenylalanine or tryptophan at the CDR3 end, a read error is likely. The chain couples TRBV11-1 to TRBJ1-6; the D gene is possibly TRBD1 (5 bases). Germline lookup yields CDR1 SGHAT and CDR2 FQDESV (reference sequence). This CDR3 is built from 13 residues. The CDR3 DNA reads as TGTACCAGTAGTCGGACACTGGTTTCACCCCTCCACTAT. Its translation is CTSSRTLVSPLHY.

In regard to this clonotype: With a much larger clone just one base away, this may be a read error. The chain uses TRBV5-1 and TRBJ2-3; TRBD2 aligns across 13 bases. This CDR3 comprises 16 residues. CDR1 and CDR2 from the germline V gene are SGHRS and YFSETQ. The CDR3 nucleotides read TGCGCCATCAGCCCTAGGACTAGCGGGAGTACAGATACGCAGTATTTT. This gives the protein CAISPRTSGSTDTQYF.

On this clonotype: At one end the junction does not follow the germline gene, possibly because of a read error. The V and J genes are TRBV6-1 and TRBJ2-1; D is perhaps TRBD2 (5 bases). CDR3 length: 15 residues. Looked up from germline, CDR1 is MNHNS and CDR2 is SASEGT. The CDR3 DNA sequence: TGTGCCAGCGGTGAAGAAGCAGGAGGATACGATGAGCAGTTCTTC. The encoded protein is CASGEEAGGYDEQFF.

Details on this clonotype: A junction end diverges from the germline sequence, so it may reflect a read error. The genes are TRBV6-2 or TRBV6-3 and TRBJ2-3; 9 bases match TRBD2. CDR1 is MNHEY, CDR2 SVGEGT, per germline. The CDR3 contains 16 residues. DNA for the CDR3: TGTACCAGCAGTTACCTAGCGGGATGGCCGACTGATACGCAATATTTT. It is translated as CTSSYLAGWPTDTQYF.

On this clonotype itself: At one of its ends the junction is not consistent with the germline gene, which may arise from a read error. The V and J genes are TRBV6-1 and TRBJ2-3; D is tentatively TRBD1 or TRBD2 (5 bases each). Germline values: CDR1 MNHNS, CDR2 SASEGT. This CDR3 has 16 residues. As DNA, the CDR3 is TGTGCCAGCAGAGAAATAGGAGGACACTACACAGATACGCACTATTTT. This gives the protein CASREIGGHYTDTHYF.

With respect to this clonotype: A junction boundary mismatches the germline segment, possibly from a read error. V and J are TRBV4-1 and TRBJ2-5; 7 bases map to TRBD2. The germline CDR1 and CDR2 sequences are MGHRA and YSYEKL. This CDR3 has 18 residues. The CDR3: CTSNSSGCPASGQDTQYF. The CDR3 region has the DNA TGCACCAGCAACTCTTCAGGATGCCCCGCTAGCGGCCAAGATACCCAGTACTTC.

In its sample, this clonotype was seen many times. The CDR3 sequence: CASSEKDGTDTQYF. CDR3 DNA sequence: TGTGCCAGCAGCGAGAAGGACGGCACAGATACGCAGTATTTT. V usage is TRBV5-4 and J usage is TRBJ2-3; the D is unclear. V shed 4 bases and J shed 1 base, with 10 bases lying between them. Germline CDR1 reads SGHNT; CDR2 reads YYREEE (reference sequence). The CDR3 is 14 residues long.

In the case of this clonotype: One junction end does not reproduce the germline sequence, and a read error may be involved. V gene TRBV4-3 combines with J gene TRBJ1-2; D is ambiguous. The germline V gene has CDR1 LGHNA and CDR2 YSLEER. CDR3 size: 14 residues. CDR3 residues: CPSSQDRTGWGYTF. CDR3 in DNA: TGTCCCAGCAGCCAAGATCGAACGGGCTGGGGCTACACCTTC.

This clonotype appeared a single time. A read error may be the cause here, since a much bigger clone is one base away. The rearrangement joins TRBV28 to TRBJ1-1; D may be TRBD1 (5 bases). The CDR3 runs to 12 residues. Trimming removed 10 bases from V and 2 bases from J, with 11 bases in between. Germline-derived CDR1 and CDR2 are MDHEN and SYDVKM. Here the CDR3 reads CAIRTGNTEAFF. The DNA for the CDR3 is TGTGCCATCCGTACAGGCAACACTGAAGCTTTCTTT.

This clonotype occurred many times. This chain connects TRBV12-3 or TRBV12-4 to TRBJ2-3, with a weak D call TRBD2 (5 bases). The length of the CDR3 is 12 residues. The V gene lost 5 bases and the J gene lost 8 bases, with 11 bases spanning the gap. The CDR3 DNA is TGTGCCAGCAGTCCCTCCGGAGGTACGCAGTATTTT. Translated: CASSPSGGTQYF.

In regard to this clonotype: The germline gene is not matched at one end of the junction; a read error may be the cause. This chain joins TRBV11-1 and TRBJ2-4, with D perhaps TRBD2 (6 bases). The CDR3 has 17 residues. From germline, CDR1 is SGHAT and CDR2 FQDESV (reference sequence). Here the CDR3 reads CANSFPETRGTKKFQYF. For the CDR3, the DNA is TGTGCCAACAGCTTTCCCGAGACTAGAGGGACCAAAAAGTTTCAGTACTTC.

This sequence joins TRBV29-1 and TRBJ2-3, with D uncertain. This CDR3 region has 12 residues. Germline CDR1 reads SQVTM; CDR2 reads ANQGSEA. CDR3: CSVAGDTDTQYF. CDR3 bases: TGCAGTGTGGCCGGAGACACAGATACGCAGTATTTT.

Comments on this clonotype: The CDR3 does not end in the conserved phenylalanine or tryptophan, so this is likely a read error. J is TRBJ1-1 and V is TRBV5-1; D ambiguous. CDR1 and CDR2 from the germline V gene are SGHRS and YFSETQ. The length of the CDR3 is 14 residues. The CDR3 is CPSSLDGMNTEAFL. For the CDR3, the DNA is TGCCCCAGCAGCCTGGACGGCATGAACACTGAAGCTTTCCTT.

For this clonotype: Just one base apart from a much larger clone, this may be a read error. For the CDR3, the DNA is TGCGCCAGCAGCTTGGACGGGAGCGTGGATACGCAGTATTTT. Translation: CASSLDGSVDTQYF. This chain links TRBV5-1 with TRBJ2-3; a weak D match, TRBD2 (6 bases). The CDR3 is made up of 14 amino acids. With 0 bases removed from V and 6 bases from J, the gap between germline ends came to 11 bases. Germline V gene lookup returns CDR1 SGHRS and CDR2 YFSETQ.

Regarding this clonotype: A read error may be the cause here, since a much bigger clone is one base away. The V and J genes are TRBV24-1 and TRBJ2-5, with 7 positions matching TRBD2. After removal of 3 bases from V and 2 bases from J, the junction contained 5 bases not matched to a gene. The CDR3 length is 15 residues. CDR1 and CDR2 (germline): KGHDR, SFDVKD. The DNA for the CDR3 is TGTGCCACCAGTGATAGAGGGAGGGCTCAAGAGACCCAGTACTTC. It codes for CATSDRGRAQETQYF.

Regarding this clonotype: At one end, the junction sequence differs from germline, possibly due to a read error. The rearrangement links TRBV4-2 to TRBJ2-1, with D tentatively TRBD1 (5 bases). Germline CDR1 reads LGHNA; CDR2 reads YNFKEQ. The CDR3 consists of 16 residues. The CDR3 region is CASSRRAGSGVNEHFF. The CDR3, as DNA: TGTGCCAGTAGCCGACGGGCAGGGTCAGGTGTCAATGAGCACTTCTTC.

Regarding this clonotype: Germline and junction disagree at one end, which may indicate a read error. The chain recombines TRBV6-6 with TRBJ2-7; D ambiguous. The CDR3 runs 12 residues. The germline CDR1 and CDR2 sequences are MNHNY and SVGAGI (reference sequence). The CDR3 is CSSSPGSGEQYF. The CDR3 DNA is TGTTCCAGCAGCCCCGGATCGGGCGAGCAGTACTTC.

This clonotype was found many times. The chain links TRBV10-3 to TRBJ1-5; D perhaps matches TRBD1 (5 bases). V dropped 10 bases and J dropped 7 bases, with 14 bases sitting between them. Germline CDR1 ENHRY, CDR2 SYGVKD. This CDR3 is built from 12 residues. CDR3 nucleotide sequence: TGTGCCACCGGGCAGGGTGTCCAGCCCCAGCATTTT. This translates into CATGQGVQPQHF.

This chain joins TRBV4-2 and TRBJ2-5, with D possibly being TRBD1 or TRBD2 (5 bases each). This CDR3 is built from 18 residues. The ends were cut back, 4 bases at V and 5 bases at J, with 26 bases in the middle. CDR1 LGHNA and CDR2 YNFKEQ come from the germline V gene. The CDR3 nucleotides are TGTGCCAGCAGCCGAGAGAATGGTGTCGGGGACCGAAGGGAGACCCAGTACTTC. Translation: CASSRENGVGDRRETQYF.

This chain connects TRBV29-1 to TRBJ2-5; 8 bases are a match to TRBD1. Germline-derived CDR1 and CDR2 are SQVTM and ANQGSEA. CDR3 length equals 13 residues. The J segment lost 4 bases and the V segment lost 7 bases, leaving 8 bases of the junction unmatched. The chain's CDR3 is CSAPHGQGETQYF. The DNA of the CDR3 is TGCAGCGCCCCACATGGACAGGGAGAGACCCAGTACTTC.

Concerning this clonotype itself: One end of the junction does not line up with germline, which may come from a read error. The chain combines TRBV7-8 with TRBJ2-3; D gene unclear. The CDR3 is 11 residues long. CDR1 is SGHVS and CDR2 is FQNEAQ in the germline V gene. For the CDR3, the DNA is TGTACCAGCAGCTTAGCAGATATGCAGTATTTC. Residues: CTSSLADMQYF.